This T cell receptor (beta chain) was captured by sequencing in a study of shared clonotypes between healthy human individuals. Whole-study context: Researchers assigned three CD4 naive, three CD4 memory, two CD8 naive and one CD8 memory plate to each donor. General observations from the study: A limitation of the genetic and exposure-history diversity represented arose from few donors. On the whole, naive subsets had larger estimated richness than memory subsets had.

Details on this clone: The antigen is unknown.

Terminally differentiated effector memory CD45RA+ cells were excluded by CCR7 positive selection of CD45RO-negative cells. Sequencing used immunoSEQ multiplex PCR; TCRdb keeps in-frame clones, though not all of them. The sample lists a few million clones, about 94% occurring once. The length of the CDR3 is 15 residues. The germline CDR1 and CDR2 sequences are SNHLY and FYNNEI. The V end was cut by 6 bases, the J end by 0 bases, with 14 bases between. The sample was naive CD8+ T cells from PBMCs. The V and J genes are TRBV2 and TRBJ2-5; D uncertain. The TCR comes from a young man in good health. Some clones in this sample may be carry-over from other donors' samples. CDR3 sequence (DNA): TGTGCCAGCAGACTCCGAATAATGTACCAAGAGACCCAGTACTTC. Amino acids: CASRLRIMYQETQYF.